This entry features one T cell receptor beta chain sequence. This entry is derived from a study of T cell changes during pregnancy in multiple sclerosis. V dropped 2 bases and J dropped 5; count of bases not matched to a gene: 10. The length of the CDR3 is 17 residues. Germline assignment: CDR1 SGHTA and CDR2 FQGTGA. TCRdb's table, derived via immunoSEQ multiplex PCR, lists solely in-frame clones and lacks some. This sample has fewer than 130,000 clones, with approximately 91% found just once. The V gene is TRBV7-3, the J gene TRBJ2-1; 9 positions match TRBD2. This TCR derives from a female donor with multiple sclerosis, enrolled in a pregnancy study. This material consisted of peripheral blood, taken after pregnancy. Written as DNA, the CDR3 is TGTGCCAGCAGCTTAGCACCCCTAGCGGGGTCGGACAATGAGCAGTTCTTC. Protein sequence: CASSLAPLAGSDNEQFF.